The 7 T cell receptor beta chains below come from one sample, sequenced in a study of graft-versus-host responses after intestinal transplantation. The data were produced by immunoSEQ multiplex PCR, yet TCRdb's version contains in-frame clones alone and is incomplete. The table includes about 19,000 clones, 90% detected once. The source was PBMCs, collected 350 to 400 days after transplant. The receptors come from a human patient who received an intestinal transplant, so some T cells may come from the graft donor.

The chain links TRBV9 to TRBJ1-2, with D uncertain. V lost 0 bases to trimming and J lost 4 bases, with 10 bases between them. CDR1 and CDR2 (germline): SGDLS, YYNGEE. This CDR3 is built from 14 residues. CDR3 DNA sequence: TGTGCCAGCAGCGTAGGGTCAGGCCCCTATGGCTACACCTTC. Its translation is CASSVGSGPYGYTF.

The CDR3 here is CASSSSIADPSTDTQYF. CDR3 bases: TGTGCCAGCAGTTCGAGTATAGCGGACCCTAGCACAGATACGCAGTATTTT. The rearrangement uses TRBV25-1 and TRBJ2-3; weak D call: TRBD2 (6 bases). With 5 bases removed from V and 0 bases from J, the gap between germline ends came to 18 bases. Germline values: CDR1 MGHDK, CDR2 SYGVNS. CDR3 length: 17 amino acids.

CDR3 nucleotides: TGTGCCTGGAGCATTGGGTCATTCAAAGAGACCCAGTACTTC. It specifies CAWSIGSFKETQYF. The J gene is TRBJ2-5, the V gene TRBV30; D is unclear. V dropped 3 bases and J dropped 3 bases, with 14 bases sitting between them. Germline CDR1 is GTSNPN and CDR2 is SVGIG (reference sequence). This CDR3 has 14 residues.

This clone was recorded only once. The chain links TRBV6-1 to TRBJ1-5; no reliable D call. The V gene lost 1 base and the J gene lost 5 bases, with 9 bases spanning the gap. Germline assignment: CDR1 MNHNS and CDR2 SASEGT. The length of the CDR3 is 14 residues. The CDR3 bases are TGTGCCAGCAGTGAAGGGGGTGAGGATCAGCCCCAGCATTTT. This gives the protein CASSEGGEDQPQHF.

This sequence joins TRBV5-1 and TRBJ1-1; a weak D match, TRBD1 (6 bases). CDR1 is SGHRS and CDR2 is YFSETQ in the germline V gene. The CDR3 length is 13 residues. V lost 0 bases, J lost 7 bases, and 10 bases lay in between. CDR3 amino acids: CASSLAEGDEAFF. CDR3 bases: TGCGCCAGCAGCTTGGCGGAGGGGGATGAAGCTTTCTTT.

The chain joins TRBV6-5 to TRBJ1-2, with 7 nucleotides matching TRBD1. The CDR3 runs to 14 residues. After removal of 6 bases from V and 4 bases from J, the junction contained 8 bases not matched to a gene. Germline V gene lookup returns CDR1 MNHEY and CDR2 SVGAGI. The CDR3 reads CASRVPGQIYGYTF. Here the CDR3 DNA reads TGTGCCAGCAGGGTCCCGGGACAGATCTATGGCTACACCTTC.

This clone appeared once. The V and J genes are TRBV7-2 and TRBJ1-1, with a tentative D call TRBD1 (6 bases). Germline values: CDR1 SGHTA, CDR2 FQGNSA. Trimming took off 4 bases at V and 4 bases at J, with 16 bases between the two ends. The CDR3 covers 15 residues. CDR3 protein: CASSSTGRVGTEAFF. The DNA for the CDR3 is TGTGCCAGCAGCTCTACAGGGAGGGTGGGCACTGAAGCTTTCTTT.